Each of the 21 T cell receptor beta chains below was sequenced from the same sample in a study of cytomegalovirus exposure and HLA in healthy donors. A multiplex PCR was run with 60 Vbeta primers and 13 Jbeta primers. Here immunoSEQ multiplex PCR was the method, and the copy in TCRdb shows in-frame clones only, minus some. The sample carries some 150,000 clones, less than 80% recorded once. The specimen was PBMCs. The receptors were sampled from a man aged 45-65 years in good health and CMV-seropositive.

The rearrangement joins TRBV5-1 to TRBJ2-6; the D is unclear. The length of the CDR3 is 15 residues. From germline, CDR1 is SGHRS and CDR2 YFSETQ. The ends were cut back, 1 base at V and 2 bases at J, with 7 bases in the middle. This chain's CDR3 is CASSLSPTGANVLTF. The CDR3 DNA reads TGCGCCAGCAGCTTGTCCCCAACTGGGGCCAACGTCCTGACTTTC.

The chain links TRBV9 to TRBJ1-2; TRBD1 matches at 7 bases. The J segment lost 3 bases and the V segment lost 4 bases, leaving 3 bases of the junction unmatched. The CDR3 runs to 13 residues. Looked up from germline, CDR1 is SGDLS and CDR2 is YYNGEE. The CDR3 DNA follows: TGTGCCAGCAGCCCCGGGACAGACTATGGCTACACCTTC. Translation: CASSPGTDYGYTF.

The chain recombines TRBV10-2 with TRBJ2-7; TRBD2 agrees at 7 bases. The CDR3 consists of 14 residues. V lost 7 bases and J lost 1; bases outside the gene matches: 7. From germline, CDR1 is WSHSY and CDR2 SAAADI. In DNA form, the CDR3 reads TGCGCCAGCACCTGGGAGCGGGAATCCTACGAGCAGTACTTC. Amino acids: CASTWERESYEQYF.

The rearrangement joins TRBV19 to TRBJ1-6; possibly TRBD1 for D (5 bases). CDR1 is LNHDA and CDR2 is SQIVND in the germline V gene (reference sequence). This CDR3 comprises 15 residues. The V end was cut by 6 bases, the J end by 4 bases, with 13 bases between. The CDR3 nucleotides are TGTGCCAGTAGCCGCGGGGCGGGGTATAATTCACCCCTCCACTTT. It codes for CASSRGAGYNSPLHF. Together with reference TRBV19 and TRBJ1-6, the CDR3 gives the full variable domain: DGGITQSPKYLFRKEGQNVTLSCEQNLNHDAMYWYRQDPGQGLRLIYYSQIVNDFQKGDIAEGYSVSREKKESFPLTVTSAQKNPTAFYLCASSRGAGYNSPLHFGNGTRLTVT.

The chain links TRBV6-6 to TRBJ1-1; maybe TRBD1 (5 bases). Germline CDR1 is MNHNY and CDR2 is SVGAGI (reference sequence). This CDR3 contains 11 residues. V was pared by 4 bases and J by 6 bases, with 6 bases between. DNA of the CDR3: TGTGCCAGCAGTTCAGGGCCTGAAGCTTTCTTT. Encoded protein: CASSSGPEAFF.

CDR3 DNA: TGTGCCAGCTCAAGGACTAGCGGGGACCCCCCCGATACGCAGTATTTT. It is translated as CASSRTSGDPPDTQYF. The chain is built from TRBV18 and TRBJ2-3; 12 bases agree with TRBD2. Germline lookup yields CDR1 KGHSH and CDR2 LQKENI. V lost 5 bases, J lost 6 bases, and 9 bases stayed unmatched. There are 16 residues in the CDR3. Supplemented by reference TRBV18 and TRBJ2-3, the full variable domain reads NAGVMQNPRHLVRRRGQEARLRCSPMKGHSHVYWYRQLPEEGLKFMVYLQKENIIDESGMPKERFSAEFPKEGPSILRIQQVVRGDSAAYFCASSRTSGDPPDTQYFGPGTRLTVL.

V gene TRBV6-1 combines with J gene TRBJ1-5, with 12 positions matching TRBD1. This CDR3 is built from 16 residues. In germline, CDR1 is MNHNS, CDR2 SASEGT. The V segment lost 0 bases and the J segment 10 bases; nucleotides outside the gene matches: 7. The CDR3 region has the DNA TGTGCCAGCAGTGAAGCGCTAGGGACAGGGGGCTCTCCCCAGCATTTT. Its translation: CASSEALGTGGSPQHF.

The chain recombines TRBV2 with TRBJ1-5; D uncertain. V was trimmed by 7 bases and J by 3 bases, leaving 16 bases between them. The CDR3 has 15 amino acids. CDR1 is SNHLY and CDR2 is FYNNEI in the germline V gene. As DNA, the CDR3 is TGTGCCAGCATCGGGGAGAGTGGGCCCAATCAGCCCCAGCATTTT. This gives the protein CASIGESGPNQPQHF.

V and J are TRBV18 and TRBJ1-1; D is undetermined. From germline, CDR1 is KGHSH and CDR2 LQKENI. The CDR3 contains 13 residues. V lost 6 bases to trimming and J lost 7 bases, with 15 bases between them. CDR3 DNA: TGTGCCAGCTCCCTCGGAGAGCGTTTTGAAGCTTTCTTT. It is translated as CASSLGERFEAFF.

The genes are TRBV19 and TRBJ1-2, with D maybe TRBD1 (5 bases). Germline V gives CDR1 LNHDA, CDR2 SQIVND (reference sequence). The V end lost 5 bases, the J end lost 4 bases, and 20 bases lay between the germline ends. CDR3 length equals 16 residues. The CDR3 spells CASSFTGSGLSYGYTF. In DNA, the CDR3 is TGTGCCAGTAGTTTCACAGGATCCGGTCTCAGCTATGGCTACACCTTC.

The rearrangement links TRBV27 to TRBJ2-1, with 13 bases identical to TRBD2. The V gene end was trimmed by 6 bases and the J gene end by 7 bases; junction bases not matched to a gene: 6. Germline CDR1 MNHEY, CDR2 SMNVEV (reference sequence). CDR3 size: 15 residues. The CDR3: CASRLAGGNRNEQFF. CDR3 DNA: TGTGCCAGCAGACTAGCGGGGGGGAATAGAAATGAGCAGTTCTTC.

This clone came up a few times. V usage is TRBV5-1 and J usage is TRBJ2-7; 9 bases agree with TRBD2. This CDR3 region has 15 residues. Losses at the gene ends were 4 bases for V and 7 bases for J; bases not matched to a gene: 12. Germline V gene lookup returns CDR1 SGHRS and CDR2 YFSETQ. Here the CDR3 DNA reads TGCGCCAGCAGCGCAGGGACTAGCTACCGAAGTGAGCAGTACTTC. Translated, it gives CASSAGTSYRSEQYF.

V is TRBV7-2 and J is TRBJ2-7; TRBD1 matches 10 bases. Germline V CDR1 and CDR2: SGHTA, FQGNSA. The V segment lost 5 bases and the J segment 2 bases; nucleotides outside the gene matches: 6. This CDR3 comprises 15 residues. Here the CDR3 reads CASSRQGALPYEQYF. The CDR3 coding sequence is TGTGCCAGCAGCAGACAGGGGGCGCTTCCCTACGAGCAGTACTTC. The entire variable domain, with the rest obtained from reference TRBV7-2 and TRBJ2-7, is as follows: GAGVSQSPSNKVTEKGKDVELRCDPISGHTALYWYRQSLGQGLEFLIYFQGNSAPDKSGLPSDRFSAERTGGSVSTLTIQRTQQEDSAVYLCASSRQGALPYEQYFGPGTRLTVT.

The chain recombines TRBV4-2 with TRBJ1-1, with 8 bases fitting TRBD1. Germline V gene sequence: CDR1 LGHNA, CDR2 YNFKEQ. The V gene end was trimmed by 1 base and the J gene end by 7 bases; junction bases not matched to a gene: 5. The CDR3 consists of 14 residues. Written as DNA, the CDR3 is TGTGCCAGCAGCCAAGCCCTAGGACAGGGTGAAGCTTTCTTT. Translated, it gives CASSQALGQGEAFF.

Remarks on this clone: The junction and the germline gene differ at one end; a read error may be behind it. The V gene is TRBV27, the J gene TRBJ1-1; D uncertain. Germline V gene sequence: CDR1 MNHEY, CDR2 SMNVEV (reference sequence). The CDR3 has 14 residues. CDR3 sequence (DNA): TGTGCCAGCAGCCTCCTTGAAGGAGGCACTGAGGCTTTCTTT. This sequence encodes CASSLLEGGTEAFF.

This clone came up a few times. This chain connects TRBV6-6 to TRBJ2-7; TRBD2 matches at 7 bases. V shed 2 bases, J shed 3 bases, and the junction held 1 base outside the gene matches. The CDR3 extends over 13 amino acids. Per the germline V gene, CDR1 is MNHNY and CDR2 is SVGAGI (reference sequence). This CDR3 is CASSYREGYEQYF. Here the CDR3 DNA reads TGTGCCAGCAGTTACAGGGAGGGCTACGAGCAGTACTTC.

The J gene is TRBJ2-3, the V gene TRBV4-1, with a tentative D call TRBD1 (5 bases). The CDR3 contains 14 residues. CDR1 MGHRA and CDR2 YSYEKL come from the germline V gene. V was cut by 5 bases and J by 2 bases, with 11 bases left in between. CDR3 loop: CASSYQDITDTQYF. DNA for the CDR3: TGCGCCAGCAGCTACCAGGACATCACAGATACGCAGTATTTT.

The sample holds a few counts of this clone. Other DNA sequences in this sample translate to the same CDR3. The genes are TRBV5-1 and TRBJ1-2, with TRBD1 matching 9 bases. The CDR3 is 14 residues long. Trimming removed 4 bases from V and 3 bases from J; junction bases left unmatched: 4. CDR1 is SGHRS and CDR2 is YFSETQ in the germline V gene. The CDR3 sequence is CASSPGQGDYGYTF. The CDR3 bases are TGCGCCAGCAGCCCGGGACAGGGCGACTATGGCTACACCTTC.

V and J are TRBV6-5 and TRBJ2-3; a weak D match, TRBD1 (6 bases). Germline values: CDR1 MNHEY, CDR2 SVGAGI. The CDR3 has 14 residues. The ends were cut back, 6 bases at V and 7 bases at J, with 17 bases in the middle. CDR3 amino acids: CASRTGRDINTQYF. CDR3 coding DNA: TGTGCCAGCAGGACCGGACGGGACATAAATACGCAGTATTTT.

This clone was seen only a few times. The rearrangement uses TRBV7-8 and TRBJ2-1; 10 bases are a match to TRBD2. This CDR3 has 15 residues. J gave up 5 bases and V 2 bases, and 3 bases lay outside the gene matches. CDR1 is SGHVS and CDR2 is FQNEAQ in the germline V gene. The CDR3 spells CASSLLAGENNEQFF. DNA for the CDR3: TGTGCCAGCAGCTTACTAGCGGGGGAAAACAATGAGCAGTTCTTC.

V and J are TRBV27 and TRBJ1-1; no firm D call. The V gene lost 2 bases and the J gene lost 3 bases, with 13 bases spanning the gap. CDR3 length: 15 residues. Germline V gene sequence: CDR1 MNHEY, CDR2 SMNVEV (reference sequence). The CDR3: CASSLQNLGDTEAFF. The CDR3 nucleotides read TGTGCCAGCAGTTTACAAAATCTCGGGGACACTGAAGCTTTCTTT.